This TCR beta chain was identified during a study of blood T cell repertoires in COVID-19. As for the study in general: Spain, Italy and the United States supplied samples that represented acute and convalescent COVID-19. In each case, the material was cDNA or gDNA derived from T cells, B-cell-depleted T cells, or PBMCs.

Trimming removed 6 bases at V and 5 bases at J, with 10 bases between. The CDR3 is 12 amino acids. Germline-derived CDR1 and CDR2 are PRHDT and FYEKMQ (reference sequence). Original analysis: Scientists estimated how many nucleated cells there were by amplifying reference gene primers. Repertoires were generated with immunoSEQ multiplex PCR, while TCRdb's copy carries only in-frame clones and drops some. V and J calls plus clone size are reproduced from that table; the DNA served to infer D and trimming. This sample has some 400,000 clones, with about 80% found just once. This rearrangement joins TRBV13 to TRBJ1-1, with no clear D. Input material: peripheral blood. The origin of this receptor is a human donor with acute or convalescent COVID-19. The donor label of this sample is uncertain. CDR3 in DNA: TGTGCCAGCAGTCCCGTCGGGACTGAAGCTTTCTTT. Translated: CASSPVGTEAFF.